A selection of T cell receptor beta chains follows, all from one sample in a study of identical twins. TCRdb recomputed calls from the 5' RACE reads with MiXCR, one row per CDR3 protein. This sample has some 100,000 distinct CDR3 sequences, with about 6% found just once. The source material was memory T cells sorted from blood. These receptors originate from a woman aged 45-60 years in good health. The CDR3 runs from the conserved cysteine through the conserved F or W. A D gene is named only where the DNA matches it firmly. Size is stated for part of the rows, as once, few or many counts, or as a class when the clone is expanded.

clone_size: many
cdr3_length: 15
d_call: .
v_call: TRBV11-1
j_call: TRBJ2-4
cdr3_nt: TGTGCCAGCAGCTTAGCAGGCCAGGACAAAAACATTCAGTACTTC
cdr3_aa: CASSLAGQDKNIQYF

clone_size: many
cdr3_length: 14
d_call: .
v_call: TRBV5-6
j_call: TRBJ1-1
cdr3_nt: TGTGCCAGCAGCCCCTCTCGGGTCAGCCTGAGTGCTTTCTTT
cdr3_aa: CASSPSRVSLSAFF

clone_size: many
cdr3_length: 14
d_call: TRBD2
v_call: TRBV12-3/TRBV12-4
j_call: TRBJ2-3
cdr3_nt: TGTGCCAGCAAAACTAGCGGGAGAGGAGATACGCAGTATTTT
cdr3_aa: CASKTSGRGDTQYF

clone_size: many
cdr3_length: 13
d_call: .
v_call: TRBV7-2
j_call: TRBJ1-6
cdr3_nt: TGTGCCAGCAGCTTCGGACCCGATTCACCCCTCCACTTT
cdr3_aa: CASSFGPDSPLHF

clone_size: many
cdr3_length: 16
d_call: .
v_call: TRBV15
j_call: TRBJ1-5
cdr3_nt: TGTGCCACCAGCAGAGATCAGGCGGGCGCCGGGCAGCCCCAGCATTTT
cdr3_aa: CATSRDQAGAGQPQHF

clone_size: many
cdr3_length: 13
d_call: .
v_call: TRBV5-1
j_call: TRBJ2-7
cdr3_nt: TGCGCCAGCAGCTTAACGGGGGCCTACGAGCAGTACTTC
cdr3_aa: CASSLTGAYEQYF

clone_size: few
cdr3_length: 12
d_call: TRBD1
v_call: TRBV27
j_call: TRBJ2-1
cdr3_nt: TGTGCCAGCATGAGACAGGGCGGTGAGCAGTTCTTC
cdr3_aa: CASMRQGGEQFF

clone_size: many
cdr3_length: 14
d_call: .
v_call: TRBV3-1
j_call: TRBJ2-3
cdr3_nt: TGTGCCAGCAGCCTTACAGATGGCACAGATACGCAGTATTTT
cdr3_aa: CASSLTDGTDTQYF

clone_size: many
cdr3_length: 15
d_call: TRBD2
v_call: TRBV10-1
j_call: TRBJ2-1
cdr3_nt: TGCGCCAGCGGCCGGGGGACTAGCGGGAATCATGAGCAGTTCTTC
cdr3_aa: CASGRGTSGNHEQFF

clone_size: many
cdr3_length: 14
d_call: TRBD2
v_call: TRBV5-1
j_call: TRBJ2-1
cdr3_nt: TGCGCCAGCAGCTTGTTGTTGGGGGGGAATGAGCAGTTCTTC
cdr3_aa: CASSLLLGGNEQFF

clone_size: few
cdr3_length: 14
d_call: .
v_call: TRBV5-1
j_call: TRBJ2-3
cdr3_nt: TGCGCCAGCAGCTTGCTCGTCTCCACAGATACGCAGTATTTT
cdr3_aa: CASSLLVSTDTQYF

clone_size: .
cdr3_length: 18
d_call: TRBD2
v_call: TRBV3-1
j_call: TRBJ2-1
cdr3_nt: TGTGCCAGCAGCCAAACCACCCTAGCGGTTAGCTCCTACAATGAGCAGTTCTTC
cdr3_aa: CASSQTTLAVSSYNEQFF